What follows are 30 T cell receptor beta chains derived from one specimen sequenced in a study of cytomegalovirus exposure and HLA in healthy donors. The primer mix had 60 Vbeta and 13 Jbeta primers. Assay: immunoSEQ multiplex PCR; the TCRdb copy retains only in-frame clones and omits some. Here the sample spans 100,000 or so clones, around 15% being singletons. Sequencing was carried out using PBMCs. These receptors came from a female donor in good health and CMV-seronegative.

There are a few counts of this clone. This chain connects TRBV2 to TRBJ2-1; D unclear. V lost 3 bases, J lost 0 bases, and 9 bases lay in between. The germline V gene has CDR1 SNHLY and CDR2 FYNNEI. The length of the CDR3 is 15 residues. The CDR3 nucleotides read TGTGCCAGCAGTGATGAGGTGGGCTCCTACAATGAGCAGTTCTTC. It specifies CASSDEVGSYNEQFF.

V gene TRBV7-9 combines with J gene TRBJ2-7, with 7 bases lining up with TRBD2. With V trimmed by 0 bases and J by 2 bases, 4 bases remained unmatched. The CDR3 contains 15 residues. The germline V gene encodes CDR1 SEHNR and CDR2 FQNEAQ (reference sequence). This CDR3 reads CASSLAGLGTYEQYF. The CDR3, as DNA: TGTGCCAGCAGCTTAGCCGGACTAGGTACCTACGAGCAGTACTTC. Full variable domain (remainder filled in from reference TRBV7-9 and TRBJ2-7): DTGVSQNPRHKITKRGQNVTFRCDPISEHNRLYWYRQTLGQGPEFLTYFQNEAQLEKSRLLSDRFSAERPKGSFSTLEIQRTEQGDSAMYLCASSLAGLGTYEQYFGPGTRLTVT.

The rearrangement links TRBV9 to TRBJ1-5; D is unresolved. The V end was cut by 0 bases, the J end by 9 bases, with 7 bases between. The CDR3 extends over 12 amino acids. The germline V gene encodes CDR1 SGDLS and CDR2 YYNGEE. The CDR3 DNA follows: TGTGCCAGCAGCGTAGAAGGAGGGCCCCAGCATTTT. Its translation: CASSVEGGPQHF.

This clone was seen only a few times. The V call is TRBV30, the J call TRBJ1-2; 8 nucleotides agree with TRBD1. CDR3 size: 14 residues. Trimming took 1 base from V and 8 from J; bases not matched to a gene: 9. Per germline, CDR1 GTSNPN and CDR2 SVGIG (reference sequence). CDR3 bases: TGTGCCTGGAGTGCCACAGGGGGGGTAAACGGCTACACCTTC. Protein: CAWSATGGVNGYTF. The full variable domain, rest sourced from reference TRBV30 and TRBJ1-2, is SQTIHQWPATLVQPVGSPLSLECTVEGTSNPNLYWYRQAAGRGLQLLFYSVGIGQISSEVPQNLSASRPQDRQFILSSKKLLLSDSGFYLCAWSATGGVNGYTFGSGTRLTVV.

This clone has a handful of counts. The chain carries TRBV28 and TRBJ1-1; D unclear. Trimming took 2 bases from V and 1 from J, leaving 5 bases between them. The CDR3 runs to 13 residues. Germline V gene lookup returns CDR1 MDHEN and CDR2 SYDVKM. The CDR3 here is CASSLTKNTEAFF. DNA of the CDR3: TGTGCCAGCAGTTTAACTAAGAACACTGAAGCTTTCTTT.

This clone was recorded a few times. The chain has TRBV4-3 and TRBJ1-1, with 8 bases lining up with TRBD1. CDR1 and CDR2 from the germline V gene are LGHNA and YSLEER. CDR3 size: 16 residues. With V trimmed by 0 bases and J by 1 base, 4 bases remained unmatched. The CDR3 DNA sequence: TGCGCCAGCAGCCAAGATCCAGGGGGCTGGAACACTGAAGCTTTCTTT. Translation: CASSQDPGGWNTEAFF.

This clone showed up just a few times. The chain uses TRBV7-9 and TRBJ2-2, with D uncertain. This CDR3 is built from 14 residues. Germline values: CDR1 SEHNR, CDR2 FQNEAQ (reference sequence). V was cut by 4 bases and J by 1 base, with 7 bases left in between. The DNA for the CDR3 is TGTGCCAGCAGCTCAGGTTTGAACACCGGGGAGCTGTTTTTT. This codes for CASSSGLNTGELFF.

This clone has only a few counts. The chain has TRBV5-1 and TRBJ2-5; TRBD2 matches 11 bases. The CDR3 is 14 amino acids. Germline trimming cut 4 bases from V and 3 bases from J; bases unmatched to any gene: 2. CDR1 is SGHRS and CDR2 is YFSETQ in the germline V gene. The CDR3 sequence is CASSLSGREETQYF. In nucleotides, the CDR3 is TGCGCCAGCAGCCTTAGCGGGAGGGAAGAGACCCAGTACTTC.

The CDR3, as DNA: TGCGCCAGCAGCGGCGGGCGGGAGGAAGGTTGGAGCACAGATACGCAGTATTTT. It encodes CASSGGREEGWSTDTQYF. The chain joins TRBV10-2 to TRBJ2-3; 8 positions agree with TRBD2. Losses at the gene ends were 6 bases for V and 0 bases for J; bases not matched to a gene: 14. Germline CDR1 and CDR2: WSHSY and SAAADI. CDR3 length equals 18 residues.

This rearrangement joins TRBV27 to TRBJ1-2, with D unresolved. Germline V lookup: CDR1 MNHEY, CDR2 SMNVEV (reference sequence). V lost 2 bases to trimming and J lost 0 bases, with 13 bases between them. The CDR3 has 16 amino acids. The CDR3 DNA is TGTGCCAGCAGTTTACCACCCAGGCCCTCTAACTATGGCTACACCTTC. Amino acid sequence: CASSLPPRPSNYGYTF.

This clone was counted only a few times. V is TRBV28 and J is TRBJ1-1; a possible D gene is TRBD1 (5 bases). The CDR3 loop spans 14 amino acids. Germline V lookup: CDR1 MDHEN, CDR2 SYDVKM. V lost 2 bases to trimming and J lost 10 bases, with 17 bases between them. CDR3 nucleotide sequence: TGTGCCAGCAGTTTAGGAGGGGCCCAACGGGGAGCTTTCTTT. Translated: CASSLGGAQRGAFF.

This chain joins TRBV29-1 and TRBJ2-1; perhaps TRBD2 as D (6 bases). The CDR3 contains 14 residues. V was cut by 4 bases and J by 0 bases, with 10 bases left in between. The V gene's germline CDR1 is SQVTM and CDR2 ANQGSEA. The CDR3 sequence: CSVGRDFSYNEQFF. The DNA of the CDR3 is TGCAGCGTTGGCCGGGACTTCTCCTACAATGAGCAGTTCTTC.

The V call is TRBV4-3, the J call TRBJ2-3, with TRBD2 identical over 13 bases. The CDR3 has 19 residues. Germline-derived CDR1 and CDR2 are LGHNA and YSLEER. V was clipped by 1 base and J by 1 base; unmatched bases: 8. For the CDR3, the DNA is TGCGCCAGCAGCCAAGGGTTGGGGACTAGCGGGATGGGCACAGATACGCAGTATTTT. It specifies CASSQGLGTSGMGTDTQYF.

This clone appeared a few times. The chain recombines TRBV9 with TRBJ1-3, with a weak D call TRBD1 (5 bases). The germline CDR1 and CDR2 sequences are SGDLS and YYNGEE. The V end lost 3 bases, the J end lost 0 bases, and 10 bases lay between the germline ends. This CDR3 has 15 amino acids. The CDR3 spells CASSAADSSGNTIYF. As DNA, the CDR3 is TGTGCCAGCAGCGCCGCCGACAGCTCTGGAAACACCATATATTTT. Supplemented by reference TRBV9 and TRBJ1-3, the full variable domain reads DSGVTQTPKHLITATGQRVTLRCSPRSGDLSVYWYQQSLDQGLQFLIQYYNGEERAKGNILERFSAQQFPDLHSELNLSSLELGDSALYFCASSAADSSGNTIYFGEGSWLTVV.

The CDR3: CASSLVAGVRDTQYF. For the CDR3, the DNA is TGTGCCAGCAGCTTAGTAGCGGGAGTGAGAGATACGCAGTATTTT. This rearrangement joins TRBV7-2 to TRBJ2-3; 9 nucleotides agree with TRBD2. The CDR3 covers 15 residues. From germline, CDR1 is SGHTA and CDR2 FQGNSA. The V gene end was trimmed by 1 base and the J gene end by 5 bases; junction bases not matched to a gene: 4.

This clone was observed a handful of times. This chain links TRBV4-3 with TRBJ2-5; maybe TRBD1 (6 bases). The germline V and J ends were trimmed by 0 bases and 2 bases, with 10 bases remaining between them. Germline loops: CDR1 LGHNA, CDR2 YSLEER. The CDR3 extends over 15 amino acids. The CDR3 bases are TGCGCCAGCAGCCAAGATCTAGGACAGCAAGAGACCCAGTACTTC. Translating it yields CASSQDLGQQETQYF.

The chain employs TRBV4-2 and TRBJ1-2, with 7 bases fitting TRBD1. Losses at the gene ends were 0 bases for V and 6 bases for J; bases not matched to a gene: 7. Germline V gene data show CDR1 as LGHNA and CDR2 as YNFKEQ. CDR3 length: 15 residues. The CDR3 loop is CASSQEQGQANGYTF. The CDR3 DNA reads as TGTGCCAGCAGCCAAGAACAGGGGCAGGCGAATGGCTACACCTTC.

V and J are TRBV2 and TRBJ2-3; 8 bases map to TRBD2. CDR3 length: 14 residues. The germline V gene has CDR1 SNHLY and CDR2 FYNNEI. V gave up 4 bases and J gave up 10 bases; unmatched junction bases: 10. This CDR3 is CASSGGLGASAQYF. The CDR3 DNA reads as TGTGCCAGCAGTGGGGGACTAGGAGCTTCGGCGCAGTATTTT.

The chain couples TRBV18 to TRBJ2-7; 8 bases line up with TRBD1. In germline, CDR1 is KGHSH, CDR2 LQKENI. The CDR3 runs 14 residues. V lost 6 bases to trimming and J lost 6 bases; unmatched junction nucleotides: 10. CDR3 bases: TGTGCCAGCTCCCCCGCAGGGGGCCGTTTCGAGCAGTACTTC. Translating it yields CASSPAGGRFEQYF.

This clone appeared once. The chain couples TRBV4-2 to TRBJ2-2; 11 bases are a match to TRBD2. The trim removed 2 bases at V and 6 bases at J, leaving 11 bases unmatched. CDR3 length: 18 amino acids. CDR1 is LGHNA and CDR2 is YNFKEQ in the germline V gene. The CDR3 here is CASSQYTSGSQAPGELFF. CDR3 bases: TGTGCCAGCAGCCAATACACTAGCGGGAGTCAGGCTCCCGGGGAGCTGTTTTTT.

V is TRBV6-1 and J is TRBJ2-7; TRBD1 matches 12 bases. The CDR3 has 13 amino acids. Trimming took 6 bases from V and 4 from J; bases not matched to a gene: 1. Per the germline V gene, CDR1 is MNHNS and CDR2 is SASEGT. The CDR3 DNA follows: TGTGCCAGCAGGGGACAGGGGGCTTACGAGCAGTACTTC. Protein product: CASRGQGAYEQYF.

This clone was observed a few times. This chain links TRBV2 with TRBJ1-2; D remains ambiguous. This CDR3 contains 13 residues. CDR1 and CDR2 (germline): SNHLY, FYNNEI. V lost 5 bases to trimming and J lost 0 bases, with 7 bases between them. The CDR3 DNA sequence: TGTGCCAGCAGTTTTCTAGCTAACTATGGCTACACCTTC. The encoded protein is CASSFLANYGYTF. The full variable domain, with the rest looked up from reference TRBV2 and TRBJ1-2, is EPEVTQTPSHQVTQMGQEVILRCVPISNHLYFYWYRQILGQKVEFLVSFYNNEISEKSEIFDDQFSVERPDGSNFTLKIRSTKLEDSAMYFCASSFLANYGYTFGSGTRLTVV.

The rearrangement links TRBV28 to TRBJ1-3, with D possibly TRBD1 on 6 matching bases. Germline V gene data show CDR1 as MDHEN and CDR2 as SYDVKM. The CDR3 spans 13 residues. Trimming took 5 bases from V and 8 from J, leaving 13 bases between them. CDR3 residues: CASSLGAPDTIYF. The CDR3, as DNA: TGTGCCAGCAGTCTGGGGGCGCCGGACACCATATATTTT.

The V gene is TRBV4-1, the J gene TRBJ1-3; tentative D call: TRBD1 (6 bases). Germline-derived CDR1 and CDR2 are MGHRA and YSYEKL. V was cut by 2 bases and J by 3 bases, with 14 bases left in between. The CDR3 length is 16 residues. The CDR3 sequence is CASSQSQGTLGNTIYF. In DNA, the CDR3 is TGCGCCAGCAGCCAATCCCAGGGGACGCTTGGAAACACCATATATTTT.

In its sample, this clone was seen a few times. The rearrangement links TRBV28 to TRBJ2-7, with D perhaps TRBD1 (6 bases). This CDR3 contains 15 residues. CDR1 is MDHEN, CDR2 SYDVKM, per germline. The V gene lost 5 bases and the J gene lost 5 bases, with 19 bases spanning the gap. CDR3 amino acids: CASSAYRALGNEQYF. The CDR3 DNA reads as TGTGCCAGCAGTGCGTACAGGGCGCTCGGGAACGAGCAGTACTTC. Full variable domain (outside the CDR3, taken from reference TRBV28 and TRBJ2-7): DVKVTQSSRYLVKRTGEKVFLECVQDMDHENMFWYRQDPGLGLRLIYFSYDVKMKEKGDIPEGYSVSREKKERFSLILESASTNQTSMYLCASSAYRALGNEQYFGPGTRLTVT.

The CDR3 nucleotides are TGTGCCAGCGCAAACAATCAGGGGAACTATGGCTACACCTTC. Its protein is CASANNQGNYGYTF. The chain recombines TRBV6-6 with TRBJ1-2; a possible D gene is TRBD1 (6 bases). The CDR3 loop spans 14 amino acids. V lost 8 bases and J 2 bases, leaving 15 bases between the germline ends. Germline CDR1 MNHNY, CDR2 SVGAGI (reference sequence).

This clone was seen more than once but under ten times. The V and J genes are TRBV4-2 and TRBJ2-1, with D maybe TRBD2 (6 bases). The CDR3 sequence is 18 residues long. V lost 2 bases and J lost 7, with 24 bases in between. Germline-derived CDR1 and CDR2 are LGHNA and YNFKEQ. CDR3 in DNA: TGTGCCAGCAGCCAACCCGGAGGGACTGACCTTCTTTTAAATGAGCAGTTCTTC. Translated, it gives CASSQPGGTDLLLNEQFF.

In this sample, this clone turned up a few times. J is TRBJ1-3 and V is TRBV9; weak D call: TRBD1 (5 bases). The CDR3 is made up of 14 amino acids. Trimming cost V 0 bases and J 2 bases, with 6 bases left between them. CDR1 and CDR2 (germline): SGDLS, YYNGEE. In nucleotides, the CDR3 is TGTGCCAGCAGCGTAGAAGGGGCTGGAAACACCATATATTTT. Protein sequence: CASSVEGAGNTIYF.

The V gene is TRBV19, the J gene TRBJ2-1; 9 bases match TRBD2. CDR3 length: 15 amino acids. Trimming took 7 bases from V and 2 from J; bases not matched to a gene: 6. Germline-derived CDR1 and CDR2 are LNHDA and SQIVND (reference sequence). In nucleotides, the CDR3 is TGTGCCAGTACTACACTAGCGGGTGCCTACAATGAGCAGTTCTTC. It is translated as CASTTLAGAYNEQFF.

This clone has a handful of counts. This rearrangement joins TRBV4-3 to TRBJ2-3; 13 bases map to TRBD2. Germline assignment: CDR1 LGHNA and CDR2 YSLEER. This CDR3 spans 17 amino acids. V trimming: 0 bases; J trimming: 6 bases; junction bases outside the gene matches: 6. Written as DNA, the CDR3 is TGCGCCAGCAGCCAAGAGTTCGGACTAGCGGGAGTCGATACGCAGTATTTT. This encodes CASSQEFGLAGVDTQYF.